This T cell receptor beta chain was retrieved from a study of cytomegalovirus exposure and HLA in healthy donors. Study-wide background: The roughly 130 validation repertoires used the same platform as the 550 to 800 first-cohort repertoires (as reported by a later analysis).

Germline CDR1 is MDHEN and CDR2 is SYDVKM. CDR3 size: 11 residues. Trimming left V 6 bases short and J 6 bases short, with 9 bases between. Measured with immunoSEQ multiplex PCR; TCRdb has only the in-frame clones, and not every one. The data hold roughly 80,000 clones, with 94% observed a single time. Sequenced sample: PBMCs. This sequence originates from a woman younger than 35 in good health and CMV-seronegative. The chain combines TRBV28 with TRBJ2-7; D unresolved. The CDR3 region is CASRAPGEQYF. The CDR3 DNA is TGTGCCAGCAGGGCTCCGGGCGAGCAGTACTTC.